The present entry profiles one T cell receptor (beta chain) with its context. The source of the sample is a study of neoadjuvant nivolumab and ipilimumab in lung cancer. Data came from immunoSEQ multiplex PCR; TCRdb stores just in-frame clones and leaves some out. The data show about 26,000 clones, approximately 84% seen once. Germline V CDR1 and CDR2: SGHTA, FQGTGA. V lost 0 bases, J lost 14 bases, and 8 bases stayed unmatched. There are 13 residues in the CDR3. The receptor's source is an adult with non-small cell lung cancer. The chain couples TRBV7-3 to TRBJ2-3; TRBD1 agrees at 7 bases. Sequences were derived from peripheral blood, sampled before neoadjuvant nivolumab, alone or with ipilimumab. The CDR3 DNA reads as TGTGCCAGCAGCTTAACCGGACAGGATATTCGGTATTTT. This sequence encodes CASSLTGQDIRYF.